This is a list of T cell receptor beta chains from one sample in a study of CD8+CD57+ T cells in acquired aplastic anemia. A single record per CDR3 protein comes from TCRdb applying MiXCR to the reads. The sample holds 400,000 to 600,000 distinct CDR3 sequences, around 32% seen once. Sequencing used sorted CD4+, CD8+, or CD8+CD57+ T cells (not recorded which) from PBMCs. The receptor source for this set is a human donor with aplastic anemia. CDR3s include the opening cysteine and the closing phenylalanine or tryptophan. The D gene is left open where the match is weak.

v_gene,d_gene,j_gene,len,CDR3aa
TRBV11-2,TRBD1,TRBJ2-7,17,CASSLYPDRDASYEQYF
TRBV7-9,TRBD2,TRBJ2-1,12,CASSPGGSEQFF
TRBV19,TRBD2,TRBJ2-7,15,CASSGTSGASYEQYF
TRBV19,NA,TRBJ2-3,13,CASSPDRGVTQYF
TRBV4-1,NA,TRBJ2-2,13,CASSRTLNGELFF
TRBV15,NA,TRBJ2-7,17,CATSRELGLTLTYEQYF
TRBV24-1,NA,TRBJ1-6,13,CATRVEKDSPLHF
TRBV10-1,NA,TRBJ2-2,16,CTSSESVGLNTGELFF
TRBV28,TRBD1,TRBJ1-2,15,CASSPATGGHYGYTF
TRBV9,TRBD2,TRBJ2-5,18,CASSARGGSGGVQETQYF
TRBV10-3,TRBD2,TRBJ2-7,14,CASSRLAGGYEQYF
TRBV10-3,TRBD1,TRBJ2-3,15,CASLDRGGSTDTQYF
TRBV6-1,TRBD2,TRBJ2-3,17,CASSQEWTSGLQDTQYF
TRBV6-1,NA,TRBJ2-7,13,CASSVSSSYEQYF
TRBV9,TRBD2,TRBJ2-6,19,CASSPNPTSGASGANVLTF
TRBV5-1,NA,TRBJ1-3,16,CASSLEGPGTGNTIYF